This T cell receptor (beta chain) was sequenced for a study of cytomegalovirus exposure and HLA in healthy donors. Looking at the study overall: The 100 to 150 validation repertoires were reported in a later analysis to have been generated on the same platform as the approximately 700 first-cohort repertoires.

The study drew the donors from its approximately 120-subject validation cohort, separate from the approximately 700-subject first cohort. Findings of the study overall: A few chains tied to CMV proved CMV antigen-specific in vitro. TCR beta chains numbering some 160 were designated cytomegalovirus-associated.

Remarks on this clone: Its antigen remains unknown.

Profiled with immunoSEQ multiplex PCR; TCRdb holds only in-frame clones, not every one. The table has about 250,000 clones, about 88% seen once; the top ten hold around 12%. Trimming removed 4 bases from V and 4 bases from J, with 13 bases in between. This CDR3 has 14 amino acids. Per the germline V gene, CDR1 is MDHEN and CDR2 is SYDVKM. The rearrangement uses TRBV28 and TRBJ1-1, with D possibly TRBD1 on 6 matching bases. Input material: PBMCs. The TCR originated in a man aged 18 to 29 in good health and CMV-seropositive. In DNA form, the CDR3 reads TGTGCCAGCAGTTCTACAGGGAGTTTCACTGAAGCTTTCTTT. Its protein is CASSSTGSFTEAFF.